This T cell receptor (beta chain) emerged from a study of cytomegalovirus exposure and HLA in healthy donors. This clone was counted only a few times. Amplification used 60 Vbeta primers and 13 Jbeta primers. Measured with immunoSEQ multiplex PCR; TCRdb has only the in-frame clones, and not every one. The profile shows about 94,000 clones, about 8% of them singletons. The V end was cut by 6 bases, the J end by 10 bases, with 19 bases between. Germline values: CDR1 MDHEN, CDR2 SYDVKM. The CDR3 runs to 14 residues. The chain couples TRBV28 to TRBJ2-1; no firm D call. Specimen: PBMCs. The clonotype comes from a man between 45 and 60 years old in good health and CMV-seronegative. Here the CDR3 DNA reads TGTGCCAGCAGCAAACGCCTGAGAGACGGGGAGCAGTTCTTC. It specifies CASSKRLRDGEQFF. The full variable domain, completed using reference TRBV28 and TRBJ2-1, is DVKVTQSSRYLVKRTGEKVFLECVQDMDHENMFWYRQDPGLGLRLIYFSYDVKMKEKGDIPEGYSVSREKKERFSLILESASTNQTSMYLCASSKRLRDGEQFFGPGTRLTVL.